The T cell receptor beta chain under discussion was sequenced for a study of blood T cell repertoires in COVID-19. Study-wide context: PBMCs, B-cell-depleted T cells, or T cells provided the cDNA or gDNA that made up the material.

Losses at the gene ends were 4 bases for V and 6 bases for J; bases not matched to a gene: 8. The CDR3 is 15 residues long. Per the germline V gene, CDR1 is MNHEY and CDR2 is SVGAGI. The repertoire was sequenced with immunoSEQ multiplex PCR; TCRdb's copy has only in-frame clones and lacks some. This repertoire shows around 94,000 clones, nearly 90% found once; its top ten account for 2% to 2.5%. The chain employs TRBV6-5 and TRBJ1-5; 8 nucleotides agree with TRBD1. This clonotype was obtained from a man in his fifties with active COVID-19. The specimen was peripheral blood. DNA for the CDR3: TGTGCCAGCAGTTTGAGCTACAGGGGGGGTCAGCCCCAGCATTTT. It encodes CASSLSYRGGQPQHF.